This T cell receptor beta chain was documented in a study of cytomegalovirus exposure and HLA in healthy donors. This CDR3 has 19 residues. V gave up 5 bases and J gave up 7 bases, with 30 bases separating them. Germline-derived CDR1 and CDR2 are MDHEN and SYDVKM. This clone was recorded a few times. PCR involved 60 Vbeta and 13 Jbeta primers. Assay used: immunoSEQ multiplex PCR; TCRdb lists only in-frame clones, some missing. The sample has around 170,000 clones; 82% are singletons. This TCR came from a woman in her late teens or twenties in good health and CMV-seronegative. The J gene is TRBJ1-5, the V gene TRBV28; D perhaps matches TRBD1 (6 bases). The sample consisted of PBMCs. The CDR3 is CASSPRARGKSKVDQPQHF. The CDR3 DNA sequence: TGTGCCAGCAGTCCTCGGGCCAGGGGCAAGTCAAAGGTGGACCAGCCCCAGCATTTT.